Included here is one TCR beta chain sequence, with context. This sample includes further DNA sequences coding for the same CDR3. PCR employed 60 Vbeta and 13 Jbeta primers. The repertoire was sequenced with immunoSEQ multiplex PCR; TCRdb's copy has only in-frame clones and lacks some. The sample consists of around 120,000 clones, around 70% of them appearing once. V was clipped by 1 base and J by 4 bases; unmatched bases: 2. The CDR3 covers 15 residues. Germline V gene sequence: CDR1 SGHRS, CDR2 YFSETQ. The sample is drawn from a study of cytomegalovirus exposure and HLA in healthy donors. Nominal health characterized the donors when sampled, though unrecorded immune exposures were likely.

The receptor's source is a woman aged 50 to 65 in good health and CMV-seropositive. The specimen was PBMCs. The V and J genes are TRBV5-1 and TRBJ2-2; 9 bases are a match to TRBD1. The CDR3 region is CASSLKQGATGELFF. For the CDR3, the DNA is TGCGCCAGCAGCTTGAAACAGGGGGCCACCGGGGAGCTGTTTTTT.